This is a list of T cell receptor beta chains from one sample in a study of shared clonotypes between healthy human individuals. The method was immunoSEQ multiplex PCR; TCRdb's version includes in-frame clones alone and lacks a portion of them. The sample contains about 320,000 clones, around 86% of which appear only once. The specimen was memory CD8+ T cells sorted from blood. These TCRs come from a young man in good health. Each CDR3 is given with its conserved first and last residue. D genes are given only for firm matches. Size values are once, few and many counts, or a class for expanded clones, and some rows have none.

J: TRBJ1-1
V: TRBV7-9
size: NA
D: NA
DNA: TGTGCCAGCAGCTCCAGGGTTATAGGGGGGTCGAACACTGAAGCTTTCTTT
CDR3: CASSSRVIGGSNTEAFF

J: TRBJ1-1
V: TRBV4-1
size: NA
D: TRBD1
DNA: TGCGCCAGCAGCCAATCCCCGGGACAGGGGGGCACTGAAGCTTTCTTT
CDR3: CASSQSPGQGGTEAFF

J: TRBJ2-7
V: TRBV18
size: NA
D: TRBD1
DNA: TGTGCCAGCTCACCAGACAGGGGGCCATCGTACGAGCAGTACTTC
CDR3: CASSPDRGPSYEQYF

J: TRBJ2-1
V: TRBV11-3
size: NA
D: NA
DNA: TGTGCCAGCAGCTCCAGGGGGGTTCTGAGTGAGCAGTTCTTC
CDR3: CASSSRGVLSEQFF

J: TRBJ1-1
V: TRBV9
size: NA
D: NA
DNA: TGTGCCAGCAGCGTAGAGGATCACACTGAAGCTTTCTTT
CDR3: CASSVEDHTEAFF

J: TRBJ2-5
V: TRBV9
size: once
D: TRBD2
DNA: TGTGCCAGCAGCAGTGGGACTAGCGGGAGTGGGCAAGAGACCCAGTACTTC
CDR3: CASSSGTSGSGQETQYF

J: TRBJ2-7
V: TRBV7-9
size: NA
D: NA
DNA: TGTGCCAGCAGCTTAGGGGGTCGAGAGCAATTAAGGACCTACGAGCAGTACTTC
CDR3: CASSLGGREQLRTYEQYF

J: TRBJ2-1
V: TRBV13
size: NA
D: NA
DNA: TGTGCCAGCAGCTTAGGAGTATACAATGAGCAGTTCTTC
CDR3: CASSLGVYNEQFF

J: TRBJ2-7
V: TRBV29-1
size: NA
D: TRBD2
DNA: TGCAGCGTTGAGGGACTAGCAAATACCTACCCCTACGAGCAGTACTTC
CDR3: CSVEGLANTYPYEQYF

J: TRBJ2-7
V: TRBV6-1
size: NA
D: NA
DNA: TGTGCCAGCAGCGAAGGGAGTCACGAGCAGTACTTC
CDR3: CASSEGSHEQYF

J: TRBJ1-2
V: TRBV27
size: NA
D: TRBD1
DNA: TGTGCCAGCAGTTTCCAGGGGGATTACTATGGCTACACCTTC
CDR3: CASSFQGDYYGYTF

J: TRBJ2-1
V: TRBV9
size: NA
D: TRBD2
DNA: TGTGCCAGCAGCGTAGCAGGACTAGGCTACAATGAGCAGTTCTTC
CDR3: CASSVAGLGYNEQFF

J: TRBJ2-1
V: TRBV2
size: NA
D: NA
DNA: TGTGCCAGCTTTGACTTGGGGGCCGTTGAGCAGTTCTTC
CDR3: CASFDLGAVEQFF

J: TRBJ2-7
V: TRBV7-9
size: NA
D: TRBD1
DNA: TGTGCCAGCAGCTCCTATGGGGACAGCCGCCAACTCGAGCAGTACTTC
CDR3: CASSSYGDSRQLEQYF

J: TRBJ1-1
V: TRBV7-6
size: NA
D: NA
DNA: TGTGCCAGCAGCTTAGCGCGGGACGGGAACACTGAAGCTTTCTTT
CDR3: CASSLARDGNTEAFF

J: TRBJ2-5
V: TRBV28
size: few
D: NA
DNA: TGTGCCAGCAGTTTATTGCAAGAGACCCAGTACTTC
CDR3: CASSLLQETQYF

J: TRBJ2-2
V: TRBV27
size: NA
D: NA
DNA: TGTGCCAGCAGTTTACAGGTCACTAACACCGGGGAGCTGTTTTTT
CDR3: CASSLQVTNTGELFF

J: TRBJ2-7
V: TRBV30
size: NA
D: NA
DNA: TGTGCCTGGAGTAAGAGGGATGCAGGTTCCTACGAGCAGTACTTC
CDR3: CAWSKRDAGSYEQYF

J: TRBJ2-2
V: TRBV25-1
size: NA
D: TRBD2
DNA: TGTGCCAGCAGTGAATTGCCGGGAGGGAACACCGGGGAGCTGTTTTTT
CDR3: CASSELPGGNTGELFF

J: TRBJ2-5
V: TRBV6-6
size: NA
D: NA
DNA: TGTGCCAGCAGTTACACGGCCCAAGAGACCCAGTACTTC
CDR3: CASSYTAQETQYF

J: TRBJ2-5
V: TRBV9
size: once
D: NA
DNA: TGTGCCAGCAGCGTAGGGGTAGCGAGGTACCAAGAGACCCAGTACTTC
CDR3: CASSVGVARYQETQYF

J: TRBJ2-7
V: TRBV4-1
size: once
D: NA
DNA: TGCGCCAGCAGCCATACCAACTACGAGCAGTACTTC
CDR3: CASSHTNYEQYF

J: TRBJ1-1
V: TRBV6-5
size: NA
D: NA
DNA: TGTGCCAGCAGTTACTCCGGGCCAAGCTCTCAAGCTTTCTTT
CDR3: CASSYSGPSSQAFF

J: TRBJ2-7
V: TRBV4-1
size: NA
D: TRBD1
DNA: TGCGCCAGCAGCCATTCGGCAGGGGGCGAGTACGAGCAGTACTTC
CDR3: CASSHSAGGEYEQYF

J: TRBJ1-3
V: TRBV6-6
size: NA
D: NA
DNA: TGTGCCAGCAGTTCTCCGGACAGTGACGGAAACACCATATATTTT
CDR3: CASSSPDSDGNTIYF

J: TRBJ2-2
V: TRBV27
size: NA
D: TRBD1
DNA: TGTGCCAGCAGTGGACAGGGGGCGCGGGAGCTGTTTTTT
CDR3: CASSGQGARELFF